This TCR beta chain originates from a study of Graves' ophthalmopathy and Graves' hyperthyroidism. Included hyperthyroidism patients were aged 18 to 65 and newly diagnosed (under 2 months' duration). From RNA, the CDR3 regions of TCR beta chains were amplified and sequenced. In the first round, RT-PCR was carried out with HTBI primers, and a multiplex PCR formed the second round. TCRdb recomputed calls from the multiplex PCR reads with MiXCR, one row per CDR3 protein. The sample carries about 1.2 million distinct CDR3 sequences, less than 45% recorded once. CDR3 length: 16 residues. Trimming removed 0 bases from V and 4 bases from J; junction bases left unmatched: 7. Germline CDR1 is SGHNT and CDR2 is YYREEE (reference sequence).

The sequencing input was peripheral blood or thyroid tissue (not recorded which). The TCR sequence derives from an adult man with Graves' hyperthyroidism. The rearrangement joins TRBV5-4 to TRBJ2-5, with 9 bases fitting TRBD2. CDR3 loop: CASSLVASGVGETQYF. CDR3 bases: TGTGCCAGCAGCTTGGTAGCTAGCGGGGTAGGAGAGACCCAGTACTTC.